This T cell receptor beta chain was profiled in a study of cytomegalovirus exposure and HLA in healthy donors. PCR was performed using 60 Vbeta and 13 Jbeta primers. Some clones are missing from TCRdb's copy, which holds only in-frame ones; the method was immunoSEQ multiplex PCR. The sample comprises more than 95,000 clones, about three quarters of which are singletons, and roughly 5.9% rests with the top ten. Germline V lookup: CDR1 SEHNR, CDR2 FQNEAQ (reference sequence). The CDR3 runs to 17 residues. V lost 1 base to trimming and J lost 4 bases; unmatched junction nucleotides: 9. The receptor was derived from a man in his sixties in good health and CMV-seropositive. This sequence joins TRBV7-9 and TRBJ2-5; TRBD2 aligns across 10 bases. What was sequenced was PBMCs. DNA for the CDR3: TGTGCCAGCAGCTTAGGGACTAGCGGAAACCCCCGAGAGACCCAGTACTTC. Encoded protein: CASSLGTSGNPRETQYF.